The entry below describes one TCR beta chain. Method: immunoSEQ multiplex PCR; TCRdb's copy keeps in-frame clones and lacks some. The sample lists more than 55,000 clones, around 94% occurring once. The data were obtained in a study of T cell clonotyping in hematopoietic cell transplantation. CDR1 is MGHRA and CDR2 is YSYEKL in the germline V gene. V lost 5 bases and J 0 bases, leaving 11 bases between the germline ends. CDR3 length: 15 residues. The source material was peripheral blood mononuclear cells. This receptor was taken from a man in his fifties in good health. Some clones in this sample may be carry-over from other donors' samples. The chain uses TRBV4-1 and TRBJ2-1; a possible D gene is TRBD1 (5 bases). The CDR3 coding sequence is TGCGCCAGCAGCATCCGAGACAGCTCCTACAATGAGCAGTTCTTC. Residues: CASSIRDSSYNEQFF.